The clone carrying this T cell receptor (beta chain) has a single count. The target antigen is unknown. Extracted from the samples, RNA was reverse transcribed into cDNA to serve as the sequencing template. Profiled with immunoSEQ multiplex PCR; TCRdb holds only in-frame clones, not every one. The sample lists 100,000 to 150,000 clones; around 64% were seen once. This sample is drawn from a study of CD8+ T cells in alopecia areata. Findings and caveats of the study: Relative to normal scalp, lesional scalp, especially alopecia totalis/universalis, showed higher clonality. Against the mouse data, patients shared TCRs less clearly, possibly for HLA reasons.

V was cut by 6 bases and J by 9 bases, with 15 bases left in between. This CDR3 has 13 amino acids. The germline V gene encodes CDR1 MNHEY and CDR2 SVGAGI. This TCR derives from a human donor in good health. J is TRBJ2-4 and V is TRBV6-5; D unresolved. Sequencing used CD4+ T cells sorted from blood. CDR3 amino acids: CASSPGPRAIQYF. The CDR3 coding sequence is TGTGCCAGCAGCCCGGGTCCTCGGGCCATTCAGTACTTC.